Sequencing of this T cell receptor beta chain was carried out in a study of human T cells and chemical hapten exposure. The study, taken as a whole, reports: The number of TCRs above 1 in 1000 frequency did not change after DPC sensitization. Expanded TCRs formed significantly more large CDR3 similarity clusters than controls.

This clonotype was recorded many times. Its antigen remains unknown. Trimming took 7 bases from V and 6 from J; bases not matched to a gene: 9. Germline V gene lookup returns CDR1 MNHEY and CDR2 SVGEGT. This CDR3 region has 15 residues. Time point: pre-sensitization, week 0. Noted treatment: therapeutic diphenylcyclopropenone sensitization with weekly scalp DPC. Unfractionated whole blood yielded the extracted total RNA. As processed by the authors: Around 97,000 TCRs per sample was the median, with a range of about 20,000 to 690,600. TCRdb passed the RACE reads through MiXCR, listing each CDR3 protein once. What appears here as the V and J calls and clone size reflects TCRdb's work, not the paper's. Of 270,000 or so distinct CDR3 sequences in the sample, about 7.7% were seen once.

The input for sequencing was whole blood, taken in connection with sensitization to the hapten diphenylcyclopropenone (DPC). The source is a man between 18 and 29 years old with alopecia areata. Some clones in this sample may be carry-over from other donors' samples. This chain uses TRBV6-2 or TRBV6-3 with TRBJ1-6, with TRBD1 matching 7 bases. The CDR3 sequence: CASTEPGQTNSPLHF. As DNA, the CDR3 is TGTGCCAGCACCGAACCGGGACAGACTAATTCACCCCTCCACTTT.